The TCR beta chain described here comes from a study of T and B cells in COVID-19 patients. From blood, roughly 240-550 ng of genomic DNA served as TRB template. Relative to its sample, this clonotype is medium-sized. Trimming took 2 bases from V and 6 from J; bases not matched to a gene: 7. Germline CDR1 MNHEY, CDR2 SVGAGI. CDR3 length equals 15 residues. BIOMED2 TRB-A/B primer pools were used in multiplex TRB PCR. From the multiplex PCR reads, TCRdb called clonotypes with MiXCR, one entry per CDR3 protein. The sample carries under 2,500 distinct CDR3 sequences, approximately 25% recorded once. The V gene is TRBV6-5, the J gene TRBJ2-4; 7 nucleotides match TRBD1. This receptor was taken from a human donor with active COVID-19. The specimen sequenced was blood. CDR3 bases: TGTGCCAGCAGTTACCTTACCGGGACAGCAAACATTCAGTACTTC. Amino acid sequence: CASSYLTGTANIQYF.